The sequence of this TCR beta chain was determined in a study of cytomegalovirus exposure and HLA in healthy donors. Study conclusions and caveats: Roughly uniform sequencing depth across donors was assumed, possibly incorrectly.

This PCR relied on a set of 60 Vbeta primers and 13 Jbeta primers. This table comes from immunoSEQ multiplex PCR, and its TCRdb copy is limited to in-frame clones, with some not included. The sample comprises approximately 150,000 clones, 80% to 90% of which are singletons, and 4.9% rests with the top ten. Notes on this clone: Antigen specificity is unknown.

This clonotype was sampled from a woman aged 18-30 years in good health and CMV-seropositive. The material sequenced was PBMCs.

This chain's CDR3 is CATQMMRGASDGYTF. The CDR3 bases are TGTGCCACCCAAATGATGCGGGGGGCTTCGGATGGCTACACCTTC. The rearrangement uses TRBV15 and TRBJ1-2; maybe TRBD1 (6 bases). The CDR3 covers 15 residues. The V end was cut by 8 bases, the J end by 6 bases, with 22 bases between. Germline V lookup: CDR1 LNHNV, CDR2 YYDKDF (reference sequence).